This TCR beta chain appears in the sequencing data of a study of control samples from healthy donors and cancer patients. TCRdb's copy holds only in-frame clones and misses some; the assay was immunoSEQ multiplex PCR. The table lists about 200,000 clones. CDR3 length: 17 amino acids. With 4 bases removed from V and 0 bases from J, the gap between germline ends came to 16 bases. Germline V CDR1 and CDR2: SEHNR, FQNEAQ (reference sequence). The rearrangement uses TRBV7-9 and TRBJ1-3; a weak D match, TRBD1 (5 bases). What was sequenced was blood. The TCR originated in a woman in her 30s in good health. CDR3 sequence reads: CASSSRLYRNSGNTIYF. The DNA for the CDR3 is TGTGCCAGCAGCTCTCGACTATACAGGAACTCTGGAAACACCATATATTTT.